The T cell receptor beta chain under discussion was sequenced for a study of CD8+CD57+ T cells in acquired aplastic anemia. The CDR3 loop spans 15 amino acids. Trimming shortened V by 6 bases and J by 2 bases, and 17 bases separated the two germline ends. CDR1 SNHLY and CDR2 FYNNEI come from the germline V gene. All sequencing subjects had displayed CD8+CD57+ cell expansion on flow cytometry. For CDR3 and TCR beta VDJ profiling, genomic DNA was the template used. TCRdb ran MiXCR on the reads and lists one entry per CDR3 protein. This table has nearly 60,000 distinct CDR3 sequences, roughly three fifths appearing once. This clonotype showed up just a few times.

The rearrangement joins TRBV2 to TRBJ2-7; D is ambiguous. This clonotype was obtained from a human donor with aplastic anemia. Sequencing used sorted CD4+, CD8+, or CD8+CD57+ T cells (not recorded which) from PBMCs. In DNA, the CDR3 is TGTGCCAGCAGGCCTGAGGCAGGCCTGACCTACGAGCAGTACTTC. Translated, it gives CASRPEAGLTYEQYF.